The entry below describes one T cell receptor beta chain. The data stem from a study of blood T cell repertoires in COVID-19. CDR3 length equals 14 residues. V was clipped by 3 bases and J by 3 bases, with 9 bases between them. Germline V gene sequence: CDR1 SGHTA, CDR2 FQGTGA. The protocol was immunoSEQ multiplex PCR, while the TCRdb copy is restricted to in-frame clones and leaves out a portion. The repertoire holds 150,000 to 190,000 clones, with 85% to 90% as singletons. This TCR was sampled from a woman in her 40s with acute or convalescent COVID-19. Material: peripheral blood. This chain joins TRBV7-3 and TRBJ2-1; possible D gene TRBD2, 5 bases. CDR3 nucleotides: TGTGCCAGCAGCTTTACGGGATACTACAATGAGCAGTTCTTC. Protein sequence: CASSFTGYYNEQFF.